This entry lists 22 T cell receptor beta chains sequenced from one sample in a study of cytomegalovirus exposure and HLA in healthy donors. The PCR made use of 60 Vbeta and 13 Jbeta primers. TCRdb's table, derived via immunoSEQ multiplex PCR, lists solely in-frame clones and lacks some. The sample lists about 190,000 clones; more than 80% were seen once. Material: PBMCs. The receptors shown here come from a woman aged 45-59 years in good health and CMV-seropositive.

The rearrangement uses TRBV15 and TRBJ2-2, with TRBD2 matching 9 bases. The germline V gene has CDR1 LNHNV and CDR2 YYDKDF (reference sequence). Unmatched junction bases numbered 6, after V lost 1 base and J lost 3 bases. This CDR3 is built from 17 residues. The CDR3 DNA reads as TGTGCCACCAGCAGAGCCGCGCGGGGGGGCGACACCGGGGAGCTGTTTTTT. The encoded protein is CATSRAARGGDTGELFF.

The chain uses TRBV19 and TRBJ1-5; no clear D gene. Between the trimmed V and J ends, which lost 3 bases and 6 bases, there was a span of 12 bases. CDR3 size: 14 residues. Germline CDR1 reads LNHDA; CDR2 reads SQIVND (reference sequence). The CDR3 region is CASSISRTGQPQHF. For the CDR3, the DNA is TGTGCCAGTAGTATTTCACGTACGGGTCAGCCCCAGCATTTT.

This rearrangement joins TRBV7-2 to TRBJ1-5; TRBD1 matches 8 bases. The CDR3 extends over 15 amino acids. The trim removed 1 base at V and 7 bases at J, leaving 6 bases unmatched. The germline V gene encodes CDR1 SGHTA and CDR2 FQGNSA. The CDR3 spells CASSLEDRGGQPQHF. The CDR3 coding sequence is TGTGCCAGCAGCTTAGAAGACAGGGGCGGACAGCCCCAGCATTTT.

The gene calls are TRBV19 and TRBJ1-1, with no clear D. The V gene lost 3 bases and the J gene lost 5 bases, with 10 bases spanning the gap. This CDR3 has 13 residues. Germline-derived CDR1 and CDR2 are LNHDA and SQIVND (reference sequence). CDR3 loop: CASSMRDRTEAFF. CDR3 DNA sequence: TGTGCCAGTAGTATGCGGGATAGGACTGAAGCTTTCTTT.

The V call is TRBV27, the J call TRBJ2-5; 11 positions agree with TRBD2. J was trimmed by 4 bases and V by 3 bases; bases with no gene match: 4. CDR3 length equals 15 residues. Germline-derived CDR1 and CDR2 are MNHEY and SMNVEV (reference sequence). The CDR3 here is CASSLFSGGAETQYF. CDR3 coding DNA: TGTGCCAGCAGTTTGTTTAGCGGGGGGGCAGAGACCCAGTACTTC.

The V call is TRBV5-6, the J call TRBJ2-2; 8 bases match TRBD2. V was pared by 0 bases and J by 7 bases, with 11 bases of the junction left unmatched. Germline loops: CDR1 SGHDT, CDR2 YYEEEE. There are 17 residues in the CDR3. The CDR3 DNA reads TGTGCCAGCAGCTTGGACGGGACTAGGGGTTACCACGGGGAGCTGTTTTTT. Its translation: CASSLDGTRGYHGELFF. Full variable domain (missing parts from reference TRBV5-6 and TRBJ2-2): DAGVTQSPTHLIKTRGQQVTLRCSPKSGHDTVSWYQQALGQGPQFIFQYYEEEERQRGNFPDRFSGHQFPNYSSELNVNALLLGDSALYLCASSLDGTRGYHGELFFGEGSRLTVL.

This clone was counted a few times. This specimen includes other DNA sequences encoding the same CDR3. The chain carries TRBV4-1 and TRBJ1-6; tentatively, D is TRBD1 (5 bases). Germline V lookup: CDR1 MGHRA, CDR2 YSYEKL. V shed 0 bases and J shed 14 bases, with 17 bases lying between them. The CDR3 contains 15 residues. The CDR3 loop is CASSQDGGTGFTLHF. DNA for the CDR3: TGCGCCAGCAGCCAAGATGGGGGGACGGGATTCACCCTCCACTTT.

This clone was detected only once. The chain joins TRBV7-9 to TRBJ2-7; 15 bases line up with TRBD2. The CDR3 consists of 17 residues. Germline V gene lookup returns CDR1 SEHNR and CDR2 FQNEAQ (reference sequence). J lost 1 base, V lost 4 bases, and 5 bases had no gene match. The CDR3 here is CASSSPGLAGGSYEQYF. In DNA, the CDR3 is TGTGCCAGCAGCTCGCCGGGACTAGCGGGGGGTTCCTACGAGCAGTACTTC.

This chain joins TRBV6-1 and TRBJ1-6, with D possibly matching TRBD1 (5 bases). From germline, CDR1 is MNHNS and CDR2 SASEGT. V dropped 3 bases and J dropped 6 bases, with 9 bases sitting between them. The CDR3 covers 14 residues. Here the CDR3 reads CASSEGGSNSPLHF. DNA for the CDR3: TGTGCCAGCAGTGAGGGGGGGAGTAATTCACCCCTCCACTTT.

This chain links TRBV9 with TRBJ2-3, with a weak D call TRBD1 (6 bases). Germline CDR1 and CDR2: SGDLS and YYNGEE. V was clipped by 3 bases and J by 1 base, with 15 bases between them. The CDR3 contains 16 residues. CDR3 in DNA: TGTGCCAGCAGCGCCGTCAACAGGGCGGGCACAGATACGCAGTATTTT. It encodes CASSAVNRAGTDTQYF.

V usage is TRBV5-1 and J usage is TRBJ2-3; 10 nucleotides match TRBD1. The length of the CDR3 is 14 residues. Germline CDR1 is SGHRS and CDR2 is YFSETQ. Trimming removed 4 bases from V and 5 bases from J; junction bases left unmatched: 4. As DNA, the CDR3 is TGCGCCAGCAGCGGGGGACAGGGGTTAGATACGCAGTATTTT. Residues: CASSGGQGLDTQYF.

This clone was observed a handful of times. This CDR3 reads CASSPGLNEKLFF. The CDR3 DNA reads as TGTGCCAGCAGTCCCGGTCTAAATGAAAAACTGTTTTTT. The chain couples TRBV28 to TRBJ1-4; D call uncertain. The CDR3 extends over 13 amino acids. V was pared by 5 bases and J by 5 bases, with 9 bases between. In germline, CDR1 is MDHEN, CDR2 SYDVKM. Supplemented by reference TRBV28 and TRBJ1-4, the full variable domain reads DVKVTQSSRYLVKRTGEKVFLECVQDMDHENMFWYRQDPGLGLRLIYFSYDVKMKEKGDIPEGYSVSREKKERFSLILESASTNQTSMYLCASSPGLNEKLFFGSGTQLSVL.

CDR3 residues: CAATDSHYNSPLHF. CDR3 nucleotides: TGTGCCGCAACGGACAGCCACTATAATTCACCCCTCCACTTT. This chain joins TRBV10-3 and TRBJ1-6; D is possibly TRBD1 (6 bases). The length of the CDR3 is 14 residues. The V end lost 11 bases, the J end lost 3 bases, and 14 bases lay between the germline ends. CDR1 is ENHRY and CDR2 is SYGVKD in the germline V gene.

This chain connects TRBV29-1 to TRBJ2-7, with D possibly TRBD2 on 6 matching bases. This CDR3 has 13 residues. CDR1 is SQVTM, CDR2 ANQGSEA, per germline. Trimming took off 7 bases at V and 0 bases at J, with 13 bases between the two ends. CDR3 nucleotide sequence: TGCAGCGCGGTGGGGGACTCCTCCTACGAGCAGTACTTC. Its protein product is CSAVGDSSYEQYF.

The chain uses TRBV6-6 and TRBJ1-3; TRBD1 is a possible D gene (6 bases). This CDR3 region has 15 residues. Looked up from germline, CDR1 is MNHNY and CDR2 is SVGAGI (reference sequence). With 6 bases removed from V and 2 bases from J, the gap between germline ends came to 14 bases. The CDR3 nucleotides are TGTGCCAGCAGGGAACAGGGAAGGGCTGGAAACACCATATATTTT. Translating gives CASREQGRAGNTIYF.

The V call is TRBV5-1, the J call TRBJ1-3, with 7 bases identical to TRBD1. CDR3 size: 16 residues. Per germline, CDR1 SGHRS and CDR2 YFSETQ. The junction had 8 bases not matched to a gene; V was cut back by 1 base and J by 4 bases. The CDR3 loop reads CASSLSGTVDGNTIYF. In DNA form, the CDR3 reads TGCGCCAGCAGCTTGTCAGGGACAGTGGACGGAAACACCATATATTTT. The full variable domain, rest sourced from reference TRBV5-1 and TRBJ1-3, is KAGVTQTPRYLIKTRGQQVTLSCSPISGHRSVSWYQQTPGQGLQFLFEYFSETQRNKGNFPGRFSGRQFSNSRSEMNVSTLELGDSALYLCASSLSGTVDGNTIYFGEGSWLTVV.

The chain couples TRBV9 to TRBJ2-1; TRBD2 matches at 11 bases. V was pared by 0 bases and J by 4 bases, with 0 bases of the junction left unmatched. This CDR3 has 15 residues. Germline loops: CDR1 SGDLS, CDR2 YYNGEE. The chain's CDR3 is CASSVVAGGYNEQFF. In DNA form, the CDR3 reads TGTGCCAGCAGCGTAGTAGCGGGGGGGTACAATGAGCAGTTCTTC.

This clone was counted a single time. The V call is TRBV5-1, the J call TRBJ2-5, with TRBD2 matching 7 bases. Germline CDR1 is SGHRS and CDR2 is YFSETQ. With V trimmed by 0 bases and J by 7 bases, 12 bases remained unmatched. The CDR3 is 16 amino acids. CDR3 in DNA: TGCGCCAGCAGCTTGGTCGATTTATCGGGCGGGGGGACCCAGTACTTC. Translation: CASSLVDLSGGGTQYF.

DNA of the CDR3: TGCGCCAGCAGCACAACAGGGGACGCAACTGAAGCTTTCTTT. It yields the protein CASSTTGDATEAFF. The chain employs TRBV5-1 and TRBJ1-1; 7 positions match TRBD1. J gave up 5 bases and V 4 bases, and 8 bases lay outside the gene matches. This CDR3 region has 14 residues. Germline CDR1 is SGHRS and CDR2 is YFSETQ.

The gene calls are TRBV18 and TRBJ2-3; TRBD1 agrees at 9 bases. The CDR3 is 17 residues long. V shed 3 bases, J shed 6 bases, and the junction held 13 bases outside the gene matches. Germline V gene sequence: CDR1 KGHSH, CDR2 LQKENI. The CDR3 spells CASSPPLQGAFLDTQYF. The CDR3 region has the DNA TGTGCCAGCTCACCCCCATTACAGGGGGCTTTTTTGGATACGCAGTATTTT.

The chain carries TRBV7-2 and TRBJ2-5; TRBD2 aligns across 9 bases. CDR3 length equals 17 residues. The trim removed 5 bases at V and 5 bases at J, leaving 15 bases unmatched. Germline loops: CDR1 SGHTA, CDR2 FQGNSA. The CDR3 DNA reads TGTGCCAGCAGCGGTGGTCGGACTAGCGCGGGCAGGGAGACCCAGTACTTC. This gives the protein CASSGGRTSAGRETQYF.

The rearrangement uses TRBV7-9 and TRBJ1-3, with 7 bases fitting TRBD1. Germline values: CDR1 SEHNR, CDR2 FQNEAQ (reference sequence). The V gene end was trimmed by 2 bases and the J gene end by 3 bases; junction bases not matched to a gene: 10. The CDR3 sequence is 17 residues long. DNA of the CDR3: TGTGCCAGCAGCTTATCGGTGGAACCAGGGGGTGGAAACACCATATATTTT. It yields the protein CASSLSVEPGGGNTIYF.